This passage covers 18 T cell receptor beta chains from one sample sequenced in a study of low-dose radiotherapy and immunotherapy resistance in tumors. With TRAV- and TRBV-specific primers, first-strand cDNA was made, covering the alpha and beta chains. TCRs underwent about 22 PCR cycles of amplification with a constant-region primer and V-primer adapter. TCRdb re-called the reads through MiXCR, storing one row per CDR3 protein. The data show about 100,000 distinct CDR3 sequences, around 20% seen once. Time point reported: after trial treatment. Specified treatment: LDRT plus nivolumab, ipilimumab, low-dose cyclophosphamide and aspirin (RACIN trial). Specimen: PBMCs, collected after low-dose radiotherapy plus immunotherapy. Source of these receptors: a male donor with prostate cancer.

This clonotype was seen ten or more times. The chain couples TRBV20-1 to TRBJ2-7; 13 bases align to TRBD2. Trimming cost V 2 bases and J 5 bases; bases outside gene matches: 6. Germline V gene data show CDR1 as DFQATT and CDR2 as SNEGSKA (reference sequence). The CDR3 covers 15 residues. This CDR3 is CSARLLGTSGDEQYF. In DNA form, the CDR3 reads TGCAGTGCTAGACTCTTAGGGACTAGCGGGGACGAGCAGTACTTC.

The CDR3 reads CSATLAAPYNEQFF. The CDR3 DNA reads TGCAGTGCTACACTAGCGGCTCCCTACAATGAGCAGTTCTTC. The rearrangement uses TRBV20-1 and TRBJ2-1; 8 bases fit TRBD2. In germline, CDR1 is DFQATT, CDR2 SNEGSKA (reference sequence). J gave up 2 bases and V 4 bases, and 4 bases lay outside the gene matches. CDR3 size: 14 residues.

Ten or more counts support this clonotype. In nucleotides, the CDR3 is TGTGCCAGCAATCCGCAAGGGACAGCCGAGACCCAGTACTTC. Its protein product is CASNPQGTAETQYF. The gene calls are TRBV6-1 and TRBJ2-5, with 7 bases lining up with TRBD1. The CDR3 loop spans 14 amino acids. Trimming took 7 bases from V and 5 from J; bases not matched to a gene: 10. CDR1 is MNHNS, CDR2 SASEGT, per germline.

This clonotype was seen a few times. The chain combines TRBV28 with TRBJ1-5; 8 nucleotides agree with TRBD1. The CDR3 runs 15 residues. The germline CDR1 and CDR2 sequences are MDHEN and SYDVKM. V dropped 7 bases and J dropped 6; count of bases not matched to a gene: 11. CDR3 region: CASTLAGQGPQPQHF. The CDR3 DNA sequence: TGTGCCAGCACTCTGGCCGGACAGGGCCCTCAGCCCCAGCATTTT.

This clonotype was counted many times. The V and J genes are TRBV2 and TRBJ2-1, with D unresolved. The V gene lost 10 bases and the J gene lost 7 bases, with 11 bases spanning the gap. The length of the CDR3 is 11 residues. Per germline, CDR1 SNHLY and CDR2 FYNNEI. Written as DNA, the CDR3 is TGTGCCACCAGCCTCATAAATGAGCAGTTCTTC. This translates into CATSLINEQFF.

This clonotype was recorded at least ten times. The J gene is TRBJ1-4, the V gene TRBV6-6; no firm D call. The CDR3 contains 15 residues. With 7 bases removed from V and 0 bases from J, the gap between germline ends came to 12 bases. Germline-derived CDR1 and CDR2 are MNHNY and SVGAGI (reference sequence). This chain's CDR3 is CASTLNAATNEKLFF. The CDR3 DNA reads TGTGCCAGCACCCTAAATGCAGCAACTAATGAAAAACTGTTTTTT.

This clonotype was counted ten times or more. The V and J genes are TRBV5-8 and TRBJ1-1; D is possibly TRBD1 (6 bases). CDR1 is SGHTS and CDR2 is YDEGEE in the germline V gene. The CDR3 loop spans 14 amino acids. Trimming took 4 bases from V and 7 from J, leaving 17 bases between them. CDR3 nucleotides: TGTGCCAGCAGCGGACAGCCGAAGGGGTTTGAAGCTTTCTTT. It yields the protein CASSGQPKGFEAFF.

This clonotype was counted ten times or more. The chain couples TRBV25-1 to TRBJ2-1; possibly TRBD2 for D (6 bases). V shed 2 bases and J shed 8 bases, with 16 bases lying between them. The CDR3 loop spans 15 amino acids. Germline-derived CDR1 and CDR2 are MGHDK and SYGVNS. The chain's CDR3 is CASSEKGGVRDEQFF. The CDR3 coding sequence is TGTGCCAGCAGTGAAAAGGGCGGGGTTCGCGATGAGCAGTTCTTC.

This clonotype has ten or more counts. The chain couples TRBV3-1 to TRBJ2-3; TRBD2 matches 12 bases. This CDR3 is built from 16 residues. Unmatched junction bases numbered 2, after V lost 1 base and J lost 3 bases. Germline V gene data show CDR1 as LGHDT and CDR2 as YNNKEL (reference sequence). CDR3 residues: CASSQVTSGGTDTQYF. The CDR3 coding sequence is TGTGCCAGCAGCCAAGTGACTAGCGGGGGTACAGATACGCAGTATTTT.

This clonotype was found many times. V is TRBV6-2 or TRBV6-3 and J is TRBJ1-6; 9 positions match TRBD1. This CDR3 region has 17 residues. CDR1 is MNHEY and CDR2 is SVGEGT in the germline V gene. With V trimmed by 0 bases and J by 7 bases, 7 bases remained unmatched. CDR3 loop: CASSYSTAGQGNSPLHF. CDR3 DNA sequence: TGTGCCAGCAGTTACTCCACAGCGGGACAGGGAAATTCACCCCTCCACTTT.

J is TRBJ2-7 and V is TRBV20-1; D possibly corresponds to TRBD2 (7 bases). Germline CDR1 reads DFQATT; CDR2 reads SNEGSKA (reference sequence). The V end lost 5 bases, the J end lost 0 bases, and 14 bases lay between the germline ends. The CDR3 is made up of 14 amino acids. CDR3 sequence (DNA): TGCAGTGCTGAGGGGGGGAAGAACTCCTACGAGCAGTACTTC. Protein sequence: CSAEGGKNSYEQYF.

The genes are TRBV28 and TRBJ1-2; D gene ambiguous. CDR3 length equals 10 residues. The germline V gene has CDR1 MDHEN and CDR2 SYDVKM. Trimming took 5 bases from V and 4 from J, leaving 2 bases between them. The CDR3 DNA follows: TGTGCCAGCAGTGGCTATGGCTACACCTTC. Translating it yields CASSGYGYTF.

The chain recombines TRBV27 with TRBJ2-5, with TRBD2 identical over 10 bases. The V and J ends lost 5 bases and 3 bases, in that order; junction bases with no gene match: 6. CDR1 is MNHEY and CDR2 is SMNVEV in the germline V gene (reference sequence). This CDR3 comprises 15 residues. The CDR3 region has the DNA TGTGCCAGCAGTCAACCTAGCGGGGGTAAAGAGACCCAGTACTTC. It encodes CASSQPSGGKETQYF.

In this sample, this clonotype turned up many times. The genes are TRBV25-1 and TRBJ2-7; perhaps TRBD1 as D (5 bases). Per germline, CDR1 MGHDK and CDR2 SYGVNS. The length of the CDR3 is 16 residues. V lost 4 bases, J lost 0 bases, and 16 bases lay in between. DNA for the CDR3: TGTGCCAGCAGTGCACCGGCCAGGGAACCCTCCTACGAGCAGTACTTC. Protein: CASSAPAREPSYEQYF.

This clonotype was recorded at least ten times. The V gene is TRBV3-1, the J gene TRBJ2-1, with 7 bases lining up with TRBD1. CDR1 is LGHDT, CDR2 YNNKEL, per germline (reference sequence). The CDR3 consists of 14 residues. The ends lost 6 bases at V and 2 bases at J; junction bases unmatched: 4. CDR3 sequence (DNA): TGTGCCAGCAGACGGCAGGGGGCCTACAATGAGCAGTTCTTC. Translation: CASRRQGAYNEQFF.

This clonotype was counted ten times or more. The chain has TRBV20-1 and TRBJ2-1; TRBD2 might be the D (5 bases). Germline lookup yields CDR1 DFQATT and CDR2 SNEGSKA (reference sequence). V lost 0 bases to trimming and J lost 7 bases, with 16 bases between them. The CDR3 has 15 residues. CDR3 sequence: CSARDPGRTRNEQFF. The CDR3 DNA reads as TGCAGTGCTAGAGATCCGGGAAGGACGAGGAATGAGCAGTTCTTC.

The chain is built from TRBV7-2 and TRBJ2-1, with D unclear. Trimming removed 6 bases at V and 4 bases at J, with 4 bases between. Germline CDR1 reads SGHTA; CDR2 reads FQGNSA. CDR3 length equals 11 residues. The CDR3 sequence is CASRIYNEQFF. CDR3 sequence (DNA): TGTGCCAGCAGAATATACAATGAGCAGTTCTTC.

This rearrangement joins TRBV5-4 to TRBJ2-1, with D maybe TRBD2 (5 bases). The CDR3 spans 12 residues. Germline V CDR1 and CDR2: SGHNT, YYREEE (reference sequence). Trimming removed 4 bases at V and 5 bases at J, with 7 bases between. CDR3 protein: CASSGLNNEQFF. The CDR3 region has the DNA TGTGCCAGCAGCGGACTTAACAATGAGCAGTTCTTC.